Presented here are 23 T cell receptor beta chains from one specimen sequenced in a study of blood T cells in healthy people across ages. Then a second PCR, running roughly 6 to 12 cycles, was carried out with a sample-barcoded 5' primer and a J-beta primer mix. TCRdb re-derived calls from the 5' RACE reads in MiXCR, one entry per CDR3 protein. The table lists 1.5 million to 2 million distinct CDR3 sequences, roughly two fifths of them singletons. Sequencing was carried out using blood. The receptors derive from a human donor in good health.

The chain recombines TRBV7-2 with TRBJ2-1, with D maybe TRBD2 (6 bases). The V gene's germline CDR1 is SGHTA and CDR2 FQGNSA. Trimming removed 2 bases at V and 15 bases at J, with 14 bases between. The length of the CDR3 is 12 residues. CDR3 sequence (DNA): TGTGCCAGCAGCTTACCGGGGAGGAGGCTGTTCTTC. Translation: CASSLPGRRLFF.

This clonotype was found a few times. The rearrangement joins TRBV24-1 to TRBJ2-6; D unresolved. The CDR3 loop spans 14 amino acids. Trimming cost V 6 bases and J 1 base, with 6 bases left between them. Looked up from germline, CDR1 is KGHDR and CDR2 is SFDVKD. The CDR3 loop is CATSKGSGANVLTF. CDR3 nucleotides: TGTGCCACCAGTAAAGGGTCTGGGGCCAACGTCCTGACTTTC.

The chain links TRBV7-8 to TRBJ2-3; D not resolved. Germline V gene sequence: CDR1 SGHVS, CDR2 FQNEAQ. V was trimmed by 1 base and J by 5 bases, leaving 22 bases between them. The CDR3 totals 18 residues. The CDR3 DNA is TGTGCCAGCAGCTTAGTCGTCGGTATTGGGCTCCTGGAAGATACGCAGTATTTT. It specifies CASSLVVGIGLLEDTQYF.

This clonotype was seen more than once but under ten times. The chain joins TRBV28 to TRBJ1-2; no clear D. Germline V gene lookup returns CDR1 MDHEN and CDR2 SYDVKM. The length of the CDR3 is 13 residues. V lost 5 bases to trimming and J lost 8 bases, with 15 bases between them. The CDR3 DNA reads TGTGCCAGCAGTCACGGACCCAGGCTAGGCTACACCTTC. Its protein product is CASSHGPRLGYTF.

This rearrangement joins TRBV7-2 to TRBJ1-5; maybe TRBD1 (5 bases). Per germline, CDR1 SGHTA and CDR2 FQGNSA. The CDR3 is made up of 15 amino acids. The V end lost 5 bases, the J end lost 4 bases, and 15 bases lay between the germline ends. As DNA, the CDR3 is TGTGCCAGCAGCCAGGGCGGGGGGGGAAATCAGCCCCAGCATTTT. It yields the protein CASSQGGGGNQPQHF.

Points on this clonotype: One junction end disagrees with the germline gene, perhaps due to a read error. V is TRBV15 and J is TRBJ2-6; D possibly uses TRBD1 or TRBD2 (5 bases each). The CDR3 runs 15 residues. CDR1 LNHNV and CDR2 YYDKDF come from the germline V gene (reference sequence). CDR3 bases: TGTGCCGCCAGCAGGCAGGGAGCTGGGGCCAACGTCCTGACTTTC. Protein: CAASRQGAGANVLTF.

This clonotype was counted a few times. This sequence joins TRBV20-1 and TRBJ2-7; TRBD1 matches 10 bases. Per the germline V gene, CDR1 is DFQATT and CDR2 is SNEGSKA (reference sequence). The CDR3 length is 13 residues. V shed 5 bases and J 3 bases; nucleotides not matched to a gene: 4. The CDR3, as DNA: TGCAGTGCTCCGGGACAGGGGATCTACGAGCAGTACTTC. Translating gives CSAPGQGIYEQYF.

This clonotype has more than one count but fewer than ten. The V gene is TRBV6-4, the J gene TRBJ1-1; D is uncertain. CDR3 size: 13 residues. Per the germline V gene, CDR1 is MRHNA and CDR2 is SNTAGT. Deletions cut 3 bases from V and 1 base from J, with 6 bases between. Here the CDR3 reads CASSESENTEAFF. The CDR3 DNA is TGTGCCAGCAGTGAATCGGAGAACACTGAAGCTTTCTTT.

Only one count was recorded for this clonotype. V and J are TRBV10-3 and TRBJ2-3; 9 bases map to TRBD2. The CDR3 covers 18 residues. V lost 4 bases, J lost 8 bases, and 19 bases stayed unmatched. Looked up from germline, CDR1 is ENHRY and CDR2 is SYGVKD. DNA for the CDR3: TGTGCCATCAGTGGAAATTCGGTCTCTAGCGGGGTTTCAGGTACGCAGTATTTT. Translated: CAISGNSVSSGVSGTQYF.

This clonotype was detected only a few times. The V call is TRBV12-5, the J call TRBJ2-1; 11 bases fit TRBD1. The CDR3 loop spans 15 amino acids. V gave up 7 bases and J gave up 7 bases; unmatched junction bases: 9. Germline CDR1 reads LGHNT; CDR2 reads FRNRAP. The CDR3 loop is CASAQVGQGDNEQFF. CDR3 nucleotide sequence: TGTGCTAGTGCTCAGGTGGGACAGGGGGATAATGAGCAGTTCTTC.

The chain employs TRBV7-3 and TRBJ1-1; unclear D gene. Germline V gene sequence: CDR1 SGHTA, CDR2 FQGTGA. This CDR3 contains 16 residues. The V end lost 5 bases, the J end lost 0 bases, and 16 bases lay between the germline ends. The CDR3 DNA sequence: TGTGCCAGCAGCCCCGGACCCTCAGAGTTGAACACTGAAGCTTTCTTT. Protein: CASSPGPSELNTEAFF. The whole variable domain, remainder taken from reference TRBV7-3 and TRBJ1-1, is GAGVSQTPSNKVTEKGKYVELRCDPISGHTALYWYRQSLGQGPEFLIYFQGTGAADDSGLPNDRFFAVRPEGSVSTLKIQRTERGDSAVYLCASSPGPSELNTEAFFGQGTRLTVV.

The chain is built from TRBV6-1 and TRBJ2-3; 8 positions agree with TRBD2. CDR3 length equals 15 residues. Looked up from germline, CDR1 is MNHNS and CDR2 is SASEGT. The V gene end was trimmed by 7 bases and the J gene end by 6 bases; junction bases not matched to a gene: 12. Written as DNA, the CDR3 is TGTGCCAGCACTGCAAGAACAGCGGGGGCTGATACGCAGTATTTT. Its translation is CASTARTAGADTQYF.

The chain links TRBV15 to TRBJ2-4; perhaps TRBD2 as D (6 bases). The DNA end lines up better with TRBJ2-7; the J call may be wrong. The CDR3 contains 14 residues. Per the germline V gene, CDR1 is LNHNV and CDR2 is YYDKDF (reference sequence). The CDR3 DNA sequence: TGTGCCACCAGCGGGGAGGCTAGGGTCGGCGAGCAGTACTTC. This encodes CATSGEARVGEQYF.

A single count supports this clonotype. J is TRBJ2-3 and V is TRBV12-3 or TRBV12-4, with a weak D call TRBD2 (7 bases). CDR3 length: 16 residues. Trimming removed 0 bases from V and 4 bases from J, with 14 bases in between. The CDR3 DNA reads TGTGCCAGCAGTTTAGCGGAGGGGGGGGCGGCAGATACGCAGTATTTT. This encodes CASSLAEGGAADTQYF.

This clonotype was seen more than once but under ten times. This chain's CDR3 is CASSLRLSAGVNEQFF. CDR3 nucleotides: TGTGCCAGCAGCTTAAGGCTATCGGCGGGGGTCAATGAGCAGTTCTTC. This chain joins TRBV7-2 and TRBJ2-1, with 7 positions matching TRBD2. The trim removed 2 bases at V and 6 bases at J, leaving 10 bases unmatched. CDR3 length equals 16 residues. The germline gives CDR1 SGHTA, CDR2 FQGNSA.

The chain joins TRBV7-2 to TRBJ2-2, with D uncertain. This CDR3 is built from 13 residues. V lost 3 bases, J lost 4 bases, and 6 bases lay in between. CDR1 is SGHTA and CDR2 is FQGNSA in the germline V gene. The CDR3 region has the DNA TGTGCCAGCAGCTTTTATCTCACCGGGGAGCTGTTTTTT. Translation gives CASSFYLTGELFF. Combining the CDR3 with reference TRBV7-2 and TRBJ2-2 gives the whole variable domain GAGVSQSPSNKVTEKGKDVELRCDPISGHTALYWYRQSLGQGLEFLIYFQGNSAPDKSGLPSDRFSAERTGGSVSTLTIQRTQQEDSAVYLCASSFYLTGELFFGEGSRLTVL.

This clonotype was counted between two and nine times. The V and J genes are TRBV20-1 and TRBJ2-5; D unresolved. Germline lookup yields CDR1 DFQATT and CDR2 SNEGSKA (reference sequence). CDR3 length equals 13 residues. Trimming stripped 5 bases from V and 5 bases from J, with 15 bases between. CDR3 DNA sequence: TGCAGTGCTTCGGAGCCGGGTTGGGAGACCCAGTACTTC. It yields the protein CSASEPGWETQYF.

This clonotype turned up a few times. The chain carries TRBV29-1 and TRBJ2-7; D is perhaps TRBD2 (5 bases). The CDR3 has 12 residues. Germline values: CDR1 SQVTM, CDR2 ANQGSEA. V lost 4 bases and J 5 bases, leaving 12 bases between the germline ends. Written as DNA, the CDR3 is TGCAGCGTTGTATTTATCGGGGACGAGCAGTACTTC. Translated: CSVVFIGDEQYF.

This chain uses TRBV4-3 with TRBJ2-5; D might be TRBD2 (6 bases). Trimming cost V 1 base and J 11 bases, with 14 bases left between them. Per germline, CDR1 LGHNA and CDR2 YSLEER. The length of the CDR3 is 13 residues. The CDR3 here is CASSQVEGREQYF. As DNA, the CDR3 is TGCGCCAGCAGCCAAGTAGAGGGCCGGGAGCAGTACTTC.

V and J are TRBV20-1 and TRBJ2-7; maybe TRBD2 (5 bases). V was trimmed by 3 bases and J by 3 bases, leaving 18 bases between them. From germline, CDR1 is DFQATT and CDR2 SNEGSKA (reference sequence). The CDR3 contains 15 residues. The CDR3 DNA follows: TGCAGTGCTAGTATCGGGGTTACAGCTTTCTACGAGCAGTACTTC. This sequence encodes CSASIGVTAFYEQYF.

Only a few counts were recorded for this clonotype. Compared with germline, one end of the junction differs, possibly owing to a read error. This rearrangement joins TRBV27 to TRBJ1-6, with 10 bases fitting TRBD1. CDR1 and CDR2 from the germline V gene are MNHEY and SMNVEV (reference sequence). The CDR3 contains 17 residues. CDR3 protein: CASSFPTSGTGDSALHF. The DNA for the CDR3 is TGTGCCAGCAGTTTTCCGACTTCCGGGACAGGGGATTCAGCCCTCCACTTT.

This clonotype came up many times. The chain couples TRBV4-3 to TRBJ2-5; D remains ambiguous. This CDR3 contains 13 residues. Germline V gene sequence: CDR1 LGHNA, CDR2 YSLEER. V lost 0 bases and J lost 5, with 7 bases in between. The CDR3 loop is CASSQERTETQYF. The CDR3 DNA reads as TGCGCCAGCAGCCAAGAACGAACGGAGACCCAGTACTTC.

This chain joins TRBV20-1 and TRBJ2-1; perhaps TRBD1 as D (6 bases). Trimming left V 2 bases short and J 1 base short, with 15 bases between. Germline CDR1 and CDR2: DFQATT and SNEGSKA (reference sequence). This CDR3 has 16 amino acids. CDR3 sequence reads: CSARNTQGRSYNEQFF. The CDR3 DNA sequence: TGCAGTGCTAGAAACACCCAGGGGCGTTCCTACAATGAGCAGTTCTTC.